Shown below are 28 T cell receptor beta chains from a single sample sequenced in a study of glioma-infiltrating T cells. TCR alpha and beta CDR3 regions were amplified from RNA using iRepertoire nested multiplex PCR. TCRdb itself ran the multiplex PCR reads through MiXCR, one entry per CDR3 protein. The sample holds about 140,000 distinct CDR3 sequences, 35% to 50% seen once. Sequencing was carried out using glioma tissue, nonneoplastic brain tissue, or PBMCs (not recorded which). All receptors derive from a human donor with low-grade glioma or glioblastoma, undergoing nonglioma brain surgery, or in good health (not recorded which).

Ten or more counts support this clonotype. The V call is TRBV27, the J call TRBJ1-1, with D possibly being TRBD1 (5 bases). V was shortened by 5 bases and J by 4 bases, with 11 bases between the two germline ends. Germline lookup yields CDR1 MNHEY and CDR2 SMNVEV (reference sequence). The CDR3 spans 13 residues. The CDR3 sequence is CASSLQGTTEAFF. Written as DNA, the CDR3 is TGTGCCAGCAGTCTCCAGGGTACCACTGAAGCTTTCTTT.

The chain couples TRBV28 to TRBJ1-2; 10 bases are a match to TRBD1. The CDR3 has 15 residues. With 3 bases clipped from V and 7 bases from J, the junction kept 8 bases outside the gene matches. Germline values: CDR1 MDHEN, CDR2 SYDVKM. Written as DNA, the CDR3 is TGTGCCAGCAGTTTCGGGACAGGGGTATTCCCTGGCTACACCTTC. This sequence encodes CASSFGTGVFPGYTF.

On this clonotype itself: One end of the junction is discordant with germline, which a read error may explain. J is TRBJ2-1 and V is TRBV15; 13 nucleotides agree with TRBD2. CDR3 length: 17 residues. CDR1 and CDR2 from the germline V gene are LNHNV and YYDKDF (reference sequence). Here the CDR3 DNA reads TGTGCCAGCAGCCCAGGACTAGCGGGGGATGGGAGTAATGAGCAGTTCTTC. Translation: CASSPGLAGDGSNEQFF.

J is TRBJ2-7 and V is TRBV7-2; no clear D gene. This CDR3 spans 12 amino acids. V lost 1 base to trimming and J lost 6 bases, with 7 bases between them. Germline loops: CDR1 SGHTA, CDR2 FQGNSA. CDR3 DNA sequence: TGTGCCAGCAGCTTAGGACAAAGCGAGCAGTACTTC. Its protein product is CASSLGQSEQYF.

This clonotype was found a few times. The chain links TRBV27 to TRBJ1-4; 7 bases fit TRBD1. The CDR3 is made up of 15 amino acids. The V gene end was trimmed by 4 bases and the J gene end by 8 bases; junction bases not matched to a gene: 10. Germline CDR1 reads MNHEY; CDR2 reads SMNVEV (reference sequence). The CDR3 DNA follows: TGTGCCAGCAGTTCATACCCCCCGACAGGGGAAAAACTGTTTTTT. This translates into CASSSYPPTGEKLFF.

This clonotype has just a few counts. This rearrangement joins TRBV12-3 or TRBV12-4 to TRBJ1-5; D not resolved. The CDR3 extends over 11 amino acids. V was clipped by 5 bases and J by 9 bases, with 8 bases between them. This chain's CDR3 is CASSRMGPQHF. DNA for the CDR3: TGTGCCAGCAGTCGTATGGGGCCCCAGCATTTT.

The chain links TRBV28 to TRBJ2-7; the match to TRBD2 covers 9 bases. The CDR3 has 15 amino acids. The J segment lost 2 bases and the V segment lost 5 bases, leaving 7 bases of the junction unmatched. CDR1 and CDR2 from the germline V gene are MDHEN and SYDVKM. As DNA, the CDR3 is TGTGCCAGCAGTCGGACGACTAGCGGAACCTACGAGCAGTACTTC. Translation: CASSRTTSGTYEQYF. The entire variable domain, with the rest obtained from reference TRBV28 and TRBJ2-7, is as follows: DVKVTQSSRYLVKRTGEKVFLECVQDMDHENMFWYRQDPGLGLRLIYFSYDVKMKEKGDIPEGYSVSREKKERFSLILESASTNQTSMYLCASSRTTSGTYEQYFGPGTRLTVT.

The genes are TRBV18 and TRBJ2-2, with D possibly TRBD1 on 6 matching bases. Germline CDR1 is KGHSH and CDR2 is LQKENI. Trimming removed 1 base at V and 4 bases at J, with 7 bases between. CDR3 length equals 14 residues. The CDR3 DNA reads as TGTGCCAGCTCACCACTACAGGGCACCGGGGAGCTGTTTTTT. Its protein is CASSPLQGTGELFF.

This clonotype was found a few times. The chain links TRBV20-1 to TRBJ2-5; 8 bases align to TRBD1. The CDR3 consists of 13 residues. The germline V gene encodes CDR1 DFQATT and CDR2 SNEGSKA (reference sequence). Trimming took 2 bases from V and 4 from J; bases not matched to a gene: 3. CDR3 sequence reads: CSARRQGTETQYF. The DNA for the CDR3 is TGCAGTGCTAGACGACAGGGGACAGAGACCCAGTACTTC.

As regards this clonotype: One end of the junction does not line up with germline, which may come from a read error. This chain links TRBV29-1 with TRBJ1-1; 8 bases match TRBD1. Germline loops: CDR1 SQVTM, CDR2 ANQGSEA. The CDR3 is made up of 13 amino acids. The chain's CDR3 is CSVDGQGKTETFF. DNA of the CDR3: TGCAGCGTTGACGGACAGGGCAAAACTGAAACTTTCTTT.

The V call is TRBV11-1, the J call TRBJ1-1, with 7 bases matching TRBD1. V shed 6 bases and J 1 base; nucleotides not matched to a gene: 5. The CDR3 is 14 amino acids. The V gene's germline CDR1 is SGHAT and CDR2 FQDESV (reference sequence). In DNA form, the CDR3 reads TGTGCCAGCAGGGGGGACAGAGCGAACACTGAAGCTTTCTTT. It translates to CASRGDRANTEAFF.

The chain combines TRBV28 with TRBJ2-1, with 10 nucleotides matching TRBD2. The CDR3 covers 15 residues. V lost 2 bases and J lost 7; bases outside the gene matches: 5. The germline CDR1 and CDR2 sequences are MDHEN and SYDVKM. The CDR3 reads CASSLEAGGRNEQFF. In DNA form, the CDR3 reads TGTGCCAGCAGTTTAGAAGCGGGAGGGAGGAATGAGCAGTTCTTC.

At least ten counts were recorded for this clonotype. The chain employs TRBV15 and TRBJ1-2; tentatively, D is TRBD1 (5 bases). Germline V gene sequence: CDR1 LNHNV, CDR2 YYDKDF (reference sequence). V lost 0 bases and J lost 6, with 11 bases in between. The CDR3 covers 14 residues. The CDR3 DNA reads as TGTGCCACCAGCAGAGAAGGGACTCCAGATGGCTACACCTTC. This gives the protein CATSREGTPDGYTF.

This clonotype came up many times. V and J are TRBV6-1 and TRBJ2-5; 8 positions agree with TRBD2. Germline trimming cut 7 bases from V and 4 bases from J; bases unmatched to any gene: 11. Looked up from germline, CDR1 is MNHNS and CDR2 is SASEGT. This CDR3 comprises 15 residues. In DNA, the CDR3 is TGTGCCAGCATTATGTCGGGAGGGGTGGTAGAGACCCAGTACTTC. Its translation is CASIMSGGVVETQYF.

This clonotype was observed at least ten times. This chain links TRBV20-1 with TRBJ1-1; 7 nucleotides match TRBD1. With V trimmed by 4 bases and J by 7 bases, 12 bases remained unmatched. The CDR3 has 14 amino acids. The germline V gene has CDR1 DFQATT and CDR2 SNEGSKA (reference sequence). CDR3 nucleotide sequence: TGCAGTGCTATAGGCCTCAGGGGGAAGGGTGAAGCTTTCTTT. This gives the protein CSAIGLRGKGEAFF.

For this clonotype: An end of the junction differs from the germline gene, which may be a read error. The rearrangement links TRBV28 to TRBJ1-2, with D maybe TRBD1 (5 bases). The CDR3 extends over 12 amino acids. The germline V gene encodes CDR1 MDHEN and CDR2 SYDVKM. Written as DNA, the CDR3 is TGTGCCAGCAGTCTGGACAACTATGACTACACCTTC. Translating gives CASSLDNYDYTF.

V and J are TRBV6-1 and TRBJ2-3, with D perhaps matching TRBD2 (6 bases). In germline, CDR1 is MNHNS, CDR2 SASEGT. V lost 7 bases and J lost 4, with 15 bases in between. CDR3 length: 14 amino acids. The CDR3 coding sequence is TGTGCCAGCACCTTCCTCCCGGGGGCAGATACGCAGTATTTT. Its translation is CASTFLPGADTQYF.

In nucleotides, the CDR3 is TGTGCCAGCTCACCACCGGACAAAAACACTGAAGCTTTCTTT. It yields the protein CASSPPDKNTEAFF. This rearrangement joins TRBV18 to TRBJ1-1, with D tentatively TRBD1 (5 bases). Trimming removed 0 bases from V and 2 bases from J, with 7 bases in between. Germline V CDR1 and CDR2: KGHSH, LQKENI. This CDR3 contains 14 residues.

V usage is TRBV20-1 and J usage is TRBJ1-5, with 7 bases fitting TRBD1. The CDR3 sequence is 14 residues long. Germline trimming cut 5 bases from V and 2 bases from J; bases unmatched to any gene: 6. Germline values: CDR1 DFQATT, CDR2 SNEGSKA (reference sequence). This chain's CDR3 is CSALDRVGNQPQHF. The CDR3, as DNA: TGCAGTGCTCTTGACAGGGTCGGCAATCAGCCCCAGCATTTT.

In its sample, this clonotype was seen a few times. The V call is TRBV7-9, the J call TRBJ2-2; 7 bases align to TRBD2. The CDR3 length is 16 residues. V lost 4 bases and J lost 1; bases outside the gene matches: 6. The germline V gene has CDR1 SEHNR and CDR2 FQNEAQ (reference sequence). The CDR3 region has the DNA TGTGCCAGCAGCTCCGGACTAGTGAGGAACACCGGGGAGCTGTTTTTT. This codes for CASSSGLVRNTGELFF.

This chain connects TRBV2 to TRBJ1-3, with D tentatively TRBD1 (6 bases). With 6 bases removed from V and 3 bases from J, the gap between germline ends came to 12 bases. This CDR3 is built from 14 residues. CDR1 SNHLY and CDR2 FYNNEI come from the germline V gene. CDR3 residues: CASRQGLSGNTIYF. The CDR3 DNA follows: TGTGCCAGCAGGCAGGGGTTAAGTGGAAACACCATATATTTT.

This clonotype was recorded many times. This sequence joins TRBV20-1 and TRBJ2-7, with 10 bases that match TRBD1. Germline V CDR1 and CDR2: DFQATT, SNEGSKA (reference sequence). The CDR3 runs 15 residues. J lost 6 bases, V lost 3 bases, and 11 bases had no gene match. This CDR3 reads CSARIAGTGVSEQYF. CDR3 sequence (DNA): TGCAGTGCTAGGATCGCCGGGACAGGGGTTAGCGAGCAGTACTTC.

This clonotype was seen repeatedly, ten times or more. V usage is TRBV14 and J usage is TRBJ1-2, with D unresolved. Germline CDR1 and CDR2: SGHDN and FVKESK. V was clipped by 1 base and J by 2 bases, with 8 bases between them. CDR3 length: 14 residues. As DNA, the CDR3 is TGTGCCAGCAGCCAAGCCGCACCGAACTATGGCTACACCTTC. Residues: CASSQAAPNYGYTF.

This clonotype has just a few counts. V is TRBV7-8 and J is TRBJ2-1, with D possibly matching TRBD2 (5 bases). Germline CDR1 SGHVS, CDR2 FQNEAQ. V dropped 1 base and J dropped 6 bases, with 10 bases sitting between them. This CDR3 comprises 14 residues. The CDR3 region has the DNA TGTGCCAGCAGCTTAGTTTCGGGGTCCAATGAGCAGTTCTTC. Its translation is CASSLVSGSNEQFF.

This sequence joins TRBV2 and TRBJ2-7; D remains unclear. This CDR3 has 13 residues. V lost 7 bases to trimming and J lost 2 bases, with 12 bases between them. The germline V gene has CDR1 SNHLY and CDR2 FYNNEI. The CDR3 nucleotides are TGTGCCAGCAATGTGGGGTTCCCCTACGAGCAGTACTTC. Translated, it gives CASNVGFPYEQYF.

The chain recombines TRBV6-6 with TRBJ2-7, with TRBD2 as a possible D gene (6 bases). V lost 2 bases, J lost 6 bases, and 11 bases lay in between. Germline CDR1 reads MNHNY; CDR2 reads SVGAGI (reference sequence). The CDR3 is 13 amino acids. The CDR3 nucleotides read TGTGCCAGCAGTTACGAGGAGGGAACCGAGCAGTACTTC. This encodes CASSYEEGTEQYF.

This clonotype has more than one count but fewer than ten. This chain uses TRBV2 with TRBJ1-1; no clear D. V lost 7 bases, J lost 7 bases, and 10 bases lay in between. This CDR3 spans 11 amino acids. CDR1 is SNHLY and CDR2 is FYNNEI in the germline V gene. This CDR3 reads CASNSEGEAFF. CDR3 in DNA: TGTGCCAGCAACTCGGAGGGTGAAGCTTTCTTT.

This clonotype came up many times. The rearrangement links TRBV24-1 to TRBJ2-1; unclear D gene. The length of the CDR3 is 14 residues. Germline values: CDR1 KGHDR, CDR2 SFDVKD. Trimming cost V 2 bases and J 10 bases, with 14 bases left between them. The CDR3 reads CATSDSWSHREQFF. The DNA for the CDR3 is TGTGCCACCAGTGATTCTTGGAGTCATCGGGAGCAGTTCTTC.